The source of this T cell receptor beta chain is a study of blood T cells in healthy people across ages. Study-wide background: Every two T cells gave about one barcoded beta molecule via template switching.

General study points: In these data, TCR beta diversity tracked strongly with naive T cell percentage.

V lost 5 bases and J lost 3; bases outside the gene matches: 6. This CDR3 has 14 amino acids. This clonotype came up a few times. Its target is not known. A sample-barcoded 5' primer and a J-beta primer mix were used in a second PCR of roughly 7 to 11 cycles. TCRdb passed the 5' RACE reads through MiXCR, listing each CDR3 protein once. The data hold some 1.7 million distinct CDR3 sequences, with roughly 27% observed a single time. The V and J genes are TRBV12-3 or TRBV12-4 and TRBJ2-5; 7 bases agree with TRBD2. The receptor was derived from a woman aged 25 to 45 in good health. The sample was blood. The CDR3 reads CASSPWGGEETQYF. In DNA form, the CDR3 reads TGTGCCAGCAGTCCTTGGGGGGGGGAAGAGACCCAGTACTTC.